This T cell receptor beta chain was observed in a study of blood T cell repertoires in COVID-19. CDR3 length equals 15 residues. V shed 5 bases and J shed 8 bases, with 18 bases lying between them. The germline gives CDR1 LNHDA, CDR2 SQIVND (reference sequence). Produced via immunoSEQ multiplex PCR; TCRdb's table is partial and in-frame only. The sample holds about half a million clones, more than 85% seen once. The cohort comprised adults aged about 18 to 90 years residing in approximately 25 US areas. The recovered donors of Cohort 3 showed two negative PCRs, clearance, or symptom resolution. Sample: PBMCs or T cells enriched from blood (not recorded which). The clonotype originates from a woman in her sixties who had recovered from COVID-19. The chain employs TRBV19 and TRBJ1-4; D is uncertain. The CDR3 sequence: CASSPTGVSFEKLFF. The CDR3 DNA is TGTGCCAGTAGTCCCACCGGGGTCTCATTCGAAAAACTGTTTTTT.